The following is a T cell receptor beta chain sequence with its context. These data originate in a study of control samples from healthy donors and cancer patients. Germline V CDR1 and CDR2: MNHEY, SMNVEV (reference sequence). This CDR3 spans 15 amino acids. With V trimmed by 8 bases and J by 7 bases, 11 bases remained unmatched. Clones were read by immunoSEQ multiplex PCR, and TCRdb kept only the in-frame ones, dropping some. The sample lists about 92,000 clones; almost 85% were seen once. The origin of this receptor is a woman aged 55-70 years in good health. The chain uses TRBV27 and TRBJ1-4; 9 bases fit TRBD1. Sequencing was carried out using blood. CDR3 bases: TGTGCCAGCTCCCCCTGGGACAGGGAGAGTGAAAAACTGTTTTTT. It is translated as CASSPWDRESEKLFF.